A single TCR beta chain is shown here with its context. The table came from immunoSEQ multiplex PCR; TCRdb's copy has only in-frame clones and leaves some out. This repertoire shows about 28,000 clones, roughly 91% found once; its top ten account for around 8.7%. The germline V gene has CDR1 SGHRS and CDR2 YFSETQ. Trimming took off 4 bases at V and 8 bases at J, with 24 bases between the two ends. CDR3 length: 16 amino acids. The record originates from a study of PD-1 and CTLA-4 blockade in melanoma. This sequence was found in a human donor with melanoma. The V and J genes are TRBV5-1 and TRBJ1-2; TRBD1 is a possible D gene (6 bases). The sequenced sample was CD8+ T cells from peripheral blood, obtained before anti-PD-1 treatment. CDR3 region: CASSVKRDTPLEGYTF. CDR3 sequence (DNA): TGCGCCAGCAGCGTTAAACGGGACACCCCGTTGGAAGGCTACACCTTC.